A single sample is the source of the 32 T cell receptor beta chains below, sequenced in a study of Tregs in tolerant kidney transplant recipients. Some clones are missing from TCRdb's copy, which holds only in-frame ones; the method was immunoSEQ multiplex PCR. This table holds about 94,000 clones, 93% found once. Here the sequenced sample was CD4+ T cells from blood, taken before the transplant. The origin of the receptors is a human donor who received a combined kidney and bone marrow transplant.

The chain combines TRBV5-4 with TRBJ2-3; D might be TRBD2 (6 bases). Germline V gives CDR1 SGHNT, CDR2 YYREEE (reference sequence). Trimming took off 2 bases at V and 2 bases at J, with 9 bases between the two ends. CDR3 length: 14 amino acids. CDR3 residues: CASSFRDFTDTQYF. The CDR3 DNA reads as TGTGCCAGCAGCTTCAGGGACTTCACAGATACGCAGTATTTT.

The chain uses TRBV4-1 and TRBJ2-5; 8 positions agree with TRBD1. This CDR3 comprises 15 residues. Germline V CDR1 and CDR2: MGHRA, YSYEKL. The V segment lost 0 bases and the J segment 1 base; nucleotides outside the gene matches: 1. The CDR3 region has the DNA TGCGCCAGCAGCCAAGATACAGGGGGCCAAGAGACCCAGTACTTC. Translation: CASSQDTGGQETQYF.

This clone has a single count. This sequence joins TRBV7-9 and TRBJ1-4; D unresolved. The CDR3 totals 13 residues. V shed 2 bases and J shed 3 bases, with 4 bases lying between them. Germline loops: CDR1 SEHNR, CDR2 FQNEAQ (reference sequence). The CDR3, as DNA: TGTGCCAGCAGCTTACAGGCTAATGAAAAACTGTTTTTT. Residues: CASSLQANEKLFF. Drawing the rest from reference TRBV7-9 and TRBJ1-4, the complete variable domain is DTGVSQNPRHKITKRGQNVTFRCDPISEHNRLYWYRQTLGQGPEFLTYFQNEAQLEKSRLLSDRFSAERPKGSFSTLEIQRTEQGDSAMYLCASSLQANEKLFFGSGTQLSVL.

This rearrangement joins TRBV6-6 to TRBJ2-3, with D perhaps TRBD1 (5 bases). This CDR3 comprises 15 residues. Germline values: CDR1 MNHNY, CDR2 SVGAGI (reference sequence). Trimming pared 6 bases from V and 1 base from J, leaving 14 bases between. The CDR3 region has the DNA TGTGCCAGCAGGTTAGGGGTAGCTGGCACAGATACGCAGTATTTT. It specifies CASRLGVAGTDTQYF.

This sequence joins TRBV5-4 and TRBJ2-1; D may be TRBD1 (5 bases). CDR1 SGHNT and CDR2 YYREEE come from the germline V gene (reference sequence). Trimming pared 4 bases from V and 0 bases from J, leaving 8 bases between. The CDR3 is 14 residues long. CDR3 in DNA: TGTGCCAGCAGCCCAAGGGGCTCCTACAATGAGCAGTTCTTC. It is translated as CASSPRGSYNEQFF.

This chain uses TRBV7-3 with TRBJ1-1; 8 positions agree with TRBD1. Germline CDR1 is SGHTA and CDR2 is FQGTGA. The CDR3 has 14 residues. Trimming took 5 bases from V and 3 from J; bases not matched to a gene: 5. CDR3 sequence: CASSTSGQDTEAFF. In DNA form, the CDR3 reads TGTGCCAGCAGCACATCGGGACAGGACACTGAAGCTTTCTTT.

This clone was seen only a few times. The genes are TRBV4-3 and TRBJ1-3; no firm D call. CDR3 length: 15 amino acids. Germline V gene data show CDR1 as LGHNA and CDR2 as YSLEER. The V end was cut by 4 bases, the J end by 1 base, with 11 bases between. The CDR3 nucleotides are TGCGCCAGCAGCCCGGCGGGGAAGTCTGGAAACACCATATATTTT. It encodes CASSPAGKSGNTIYF.

V is TRBV28 and J is TRBJ2-7, with D unresolved. Germline CDR1 and CDR2: MDHEN and SYDVKM. Trimming shortened V by 4 bases and J by 2 bases, and 12 bases separated the two germline ends. CDR3 length: 14 residues. In DNA, the CDR3 is TGTGCCAGCAGTTGGTACAAACAGCCCTACGAGCAGTACTTC. It encodes CASSWYKQPYEQYF.

The CDR3 spells CASSQQGAITEAFF. CDR3 sequence (DNA): TGTGCCAGCAGTCAACAGGGGGCGATCACTGAAGCTTTCTTT. The chain joins TRBV6-6 to TRBJ1-1; TRBD1 matches at 9 bases. The CDR3 covers 14 residues. J gave up 4 bases and V 5 bases, and 5 bases lay outside the gene matches. CDR1 is MNHNY and CDR2 is SVGAGI in the germline V gene (reference sequence).

The chain combines TRBV19 with TRBJ1-3; 8 bases are a match to TRBD1. Germline V gene data show CDR1 as LNHDA and CDR2 as SQIVND (reference sequence). CDR3 length equals 14 residues. Unmatched junction bases numbered 3, after V lost 5 bases and J lost 3 bases. The CDR3: CASSQGAIGNTIYF. CDR3 sequence (DNA): TGTGCCAGTAGTCAGGGGGCTATTGGAAACACCATATATTTT.

V and J are TRBV5-1 and TRBJ2-5; D is ambiguous. CDR1 is SGHRS and CDR2 is YFSETQ in the germline V gene. V was clipped by 2 bases and J by 5 bases, with 10 bases between them. The CDR3 loop spans 13 amino acids. Here the CDR3 reads CASSFPGGETQYF. The CDR3 nucleotides are TGCGCCAGCAGCTTCCCGGGTGGGGAGACCCAGTACTTC.

The chain joins TRBV28 to TRBJ2-1; the match to TRBD2 covers 9 bases. The CDR3 sequence is 17 residues long. The germline V gene has CDR1 MDHEN and CDR2 SYDVKM. Trimming removed 2 bases from V and 6 bases from J; junction bases left unmatched: 11. CDR3 protein: CASSLTSGSRGRNEQFF. In nucleotides, the CDR3 is TGTGCCAGCAGTTTAACTAGCGGGTCCCGAGGTCGCAATGAGCAGTTCTTC.

The chain has TRBV19 and TRBJ2-7, with D perhaps matching TRBD2 (6 bases). The ends were cut back, 3 bases at V and 3 bases at J, with 15 bases in the middle. Germline lookup yields CDR1 LNHDA and CDR2 SQIVND (reference sequence). This CDR3 has 15 amino acids. This chain's CDR3 is CASSMAIAVYYEQYF. CDR3 DNA: TGTGCCAGTAGTATGGCGATAGCGGTATACTACGAGCAGTACTTC. Based on the CDR3 plus reference TRBV19 and TRBJ2-7, the full variable domain is DGGITQSPKYLFRKEGQNVTLSCEQNLNHDAMYWYRQDPGQGLRLIYYSQIVNDFQKGDIAEGYSVSREKKESFPLTVTSAQKNPTAFYLCASSMAIAVYYEQYFGPGTRLTVT.

The genes are TRBV28 and TRBJ1-1; possible D gene TRBD1, 6 bases. In germline, CDR1 is MDHEN, CDR2 SYDVKM. This CDR3 spans 15 amino acids. V lost 2 bases and J lost 10, with 20 bases in between. The CDR3 DNA reads TGTGCCAGCAGTTTACTCCCATCCGAGGGGGAAGCAGCTTTCTTT. Translation gives CASSLLPSEGEAAFF. The full variable domain, rest sourced from reference TRBV28 and TRBJ1-1, is DVKVTQSSRYLVKRTGEKVFLECVQDMDHENMFWYRQDPGLGLRLIYFSYDVKMKEKGDIPEGYSVSREKKERFSLILESASTNQTSMYLCASSLLPSEGEAAFFGQGTRLTVV.

This chain links TRBV5-1 with TRBJ2-2, with a possible D match to TRBD2 (6 bases). The CDR3 sequence is 14 residues long. Looked up from germline, CDR1 is SGHRS and CDR2 is YFSETQ. With 4 bases removed from V and 1 base from J, the gap between germline ends came to 8 bases. CDR3 residues: CASSRLGNTGELFF. In DNA, the CDR3 is TGCGCCAGCAGCCGACTAGGGAACACCGGGGAGCTGTTTTTT.

V is TRBV7-2 and J is TRBJ1-2, with 8 bases that match TRBD1. Unmatched junction bases numbered 10, after V lost 4 bases and J lost 6 bases. CDR1 is SGHTA, CDR2 FQGNSA, per germline. The CDR3 has 15 residues. The CDR3 reads CASSSQGARVNGYTF. The CDR3, as DNA: TGTGCCAGCAGCTCCCAGGGGGCGCGGGTTAATGGCTACACCTTC.

The genes are TRBV9 and TRBJ1-1, with D hard to call. Germline CDR1 and CDR2: SGDLS and YYNGEE. This CDR3 contains 14 residues. Trimming stripped 4 bases from V and 0 bases from J, with 10 bases between. The CDR3 DNA is TGTGCCAGCAGCTCAACCAACATGAACACTGAAGCTTTCTTT. It translates to CASSSTNMNTEAFF.

This rearrangement joins TRBV6-1 to TRBJ2-7; D gene ambiguous. Germline loops: CDR1 MNHNS, CDR2 SASEGT. The V end lost 4 bases, the J end lost 3 bases, and 4 bases lay between the germline ends. This CDR3 contains 11 residues. The CDR3 is CASSGSYEQYF. CDR3 nucleotide sequence: TGTGCCAGCAGTGGCAGCTACGAGCAGTACTTC.

The V gene is TRBV7-2, the J gene TRBJ2-7; 12 nucleotides line up with TRBD2. The CDR3 length is 15 residues. From germline, CDR1 is SGHTA and CDR2 FQGNSA. The J segment lost 3 bases and the V segment lost 3 bases, leaving 3 bases of the junction unmatched. CDR3 protein: CASSFTSGGFYEQYF. In DNA, the CDR3 is TGTGCCAGCAGCTTCACTAGCGGGGGGTTCTACGAGCAGTACTTC.

Only one count was recorded for this clone. The chain links TRBV7-3 to TRBJ2-5; 10 bases match TRBD1. Germline lookup yields CDR1 SGHTA and CDR2 FQGTGA. The CDR3 is 15 amino acids. Germline trimming cut 3 bases from V and 5 bases from J; bases unmatched to any gene: 6. The DNA for the CDR3 is TGTGCCAGCAGCTTGGGACAGGGGATAAGGGAGACCCAGTACTTC. Protein sequence: CASSLGQGIRETQYF. The whole variable domain, remainder taken from reference TRBV7-3 and TRBJ2-5, is GAGVSQTPSNKVTEKGKYVELRCDPISGHTALYWYRQSLGQGPEFLIYFQGTGAADDSGLPNDRFFAVRPEGSVSTLKIQRTERGDSAVYLCASSLGQGIRETQYFGPGTRLLVL.

V and J are TRBV10-2 and TRBJ2-1, with 9 positions matching TRBD2. The germline V gene encodes CDR1 WSHSY and CDR2 SAAADI. Trimming took 2 bases from V and 5 from J; bases not matched to a gene: 10. This CDR3 has 17 residues. CDR3 sequence reads: CASSEPRSSGGHNEQFF. The DNA of the CDR3 is TGCGCCAGCAGTGAGCCCCGGAGTAGCGGGGGCCACAATGAGCAGTTCTTC.

The chain recombines TRBV4-3 with TRBJ2-1; 12 positions agree with TRBD1. The V and J ends lost 3 bases and 9 bases, in that order; junction bases with no gene match: 6. The germline V gene encodes CDR1 LGHNA and CDR2 YSLEER. This CDR3 has 15 amino acids. The CDR3 DNA is TGCGCCAGCAGCCACCGGGACAGGGGGCTAGGTGAGCAGTTCTTC. This sequence encodes CASSHRDRGLGEQFF.

The chain couples TRBV15 to TRBJ1-4, with D unclear. The germline gives CDR1 LNHNV, CDR2 YYDKDF (reference sequence). Deletions cut 3 bases from V and 0 bases from J, with 5 bases between. CDR3 length: 14 residues. The CDR3 here is CATSRSPTNEKLFF. CDR3 nucleotides: TGTGCCACCAGCAGGAGCCCAACTAATGAAAAACTGTTTTTT.

The V gene is TRBV7-2, the J gene TRBJ1-4, with 9 nucleotides matching TRBD1. Per the germline V gene, CDR1 is SGHTA and CDR2 is FQGNSA. The CDR3 loop spans 15 amino acids. V gave up 0 bases and J gave up 7 bases; unmatched junction bases: 3. The DNA of the CDR3 is TGTGCCAGCAGCTTAGCGCCACAGGGGGCTGAAAAACTGTTTTTT. This gives the protein CASSLAPQGAEKLFF.

The rearrangement uses TRBV2 and TRBJ2-2; 8 bases align to TRBD1. V was pared by 1 base and J by 4 bases, with 2 bases of the junction left unmatched. Germline CDR1 is SNHLY and CDR2 is FYNNEI. The CDR3 length is 15 residues. The CDR3 here is CASSEGRGRTGELFF. The DNA of the CDR3 is TGTGCCAGCAGTGAAGGCAGGGGGCGCACCGGGGAGCTGTTTTTT.

This chain uses TRBV7-6 with TRBJ2-3; D unclear. Germline-derived CDR1 and CDR2 are SGHVS and FNYEAQ. The CDR3 covers 17 residues. V lost 1 base and J 1 base, leaving 15 bases between the germline ends. The CDR3 region is CASSLGRAQGGTDTQYF. CDR3 in DNA: TGTGCCAGCAGCTTAGGTCGAGCCCAAGGAGGCACAGATACGCAGTATTTT.

The genes are TRBV6-1 and TRBJ2-2, with TRBD1 as a possible D gene (5 bases). Germline values: CDR1 MNHNS, CDR2 SASEGT. V lost 4 bases and J 0 bases, leaving 12 bases between the germline ends. The CDR3 runs to 16 residues. Here the CDR3 reads CASSVARAPNTGELFF. In nucleotides, the CDR3 is TGTGCCAGCAGTGTCGCCAGGGCCCCGAACACCGGGGAGCTGTTTTTT.

The gene calls are TRBV19 and TRBJ2-7, with a weak D call TRBD1 (7 bases). The germline V and J ends were trimmed by 5 bases and 0 bases, with 14 bases remaining between them. Looked up from germline, CDR1 is LNHDA and CDR2 is SQIVND (reference sequence). The CDR3 length is 15 residues. The DNA of the CDR3 is TGTGCCAGTAGTCGATACAGGGGACTCTCCTACGAGCAGTACTTC. It encodes CASSRYRGLSYEQYF. Using reference TRBV19 and TRBJ2-7 for the parts outside the CDR3, the full variable domain is DGGITQSPKYLFRKEGQNVTLSCEQNLNHDAMYWYRQDPGQGLRLIYYSQIVNDFQKGDIAEGYSVSREKKESFPLTVTSAQKNPTAFYLCASSRYRGLSYEQYFGPGTRLTVT.

The CDR3 nucleotides read TGTGCCTGGAGGACTCGACAGGACAGCACAGATACGCAGTATTTT. Its translation is CAWRTRQDSTDTQYF. The genes are TRBV30 and TRBJ2-3; TRBD1 is a possible D gene (6 bases). Trimming removed 3 bases at V and 0 bases at J, with 13 bases between. CDR3 length equals 15 residues. CDR1 and CDR2 from the germline V gene are GTSNPN and SVGIG (reference sequence).

V and J are TRBV7-6 and TRBJ1-3, with 10 bases aligning to TRBD1. Germline trimming cut 5 bases from V and 4 bases from J; bases unmatched to any gene: 11. The CDR3 loop spans 17 amino acids. The germline V gene has CDR1 SGHVS and CDR2 FNYEAQ. The CDR3 DNA sequence: TGTGCCAGCAGCCCAGAGGCTGGGACAGGGGCCGGAAACACCATATATTTT. It specifies CASSPEAGTGAGNTIYF.

The chain has TRBV9 and TRBJ1-3; no definite D call. This CDR3 contains 17 residues. Germline V gene sequence: CDR1 SGDLS, CDR2 YYNGEE. V was shortened by 0 bases and J by 0 bases, with 13 bases between the two germline ends. CDR3 nucleotide sequence: TGTGCCAGCAGCGTAGGTTCCTATAACCCCTCTGGAAACACCATATATTTT. It is translated as CASSVGSYNPSGNTIYF.

The chain uses TRBV18 and TRBJ2-7; 7 nucleotides agree with TRBD1. Germline assignment: CDR1 KGHSH and CDR2 LQKENI. The CDR3 is 14 amino acids. The ends lost 3 bases at V and 4 bases at J; junction bases unmatched: 6. CDR3 bases: TGTGCCAGCTCACCGCGACAGGGTAGTTACGAGCAGTACTTC. This translates into CASSPRQGSYEQYF. Complete variable domain (other parts from reference TRBV18 and TRBJ2-7): NAGVMQNPRHLVRRRGQEARLRCSPMKGHSHVYWYRQLPEEGLKFMVYLQKENIIDESGMPKERFSAEFPKEGPSILRIQQVVRGDSAAYFCASSPRQGSYEQYFGPGTRLTVT.